This entry lists 8 T cell receptor beta chains sequenced from one sample in a study of multiple sclerosis patients with progressive multifocal leukoencephalopathy. Sequencing used immunoSEQ multiplex PCR; TCRdb keeps in-frame clones, though not all of them. The sample consists of 25,000 to 35,000 clones, over 90% of them appearing once. As for time point: before natalizumab initiation. The specimen sequenced was PBMCs. All receptors derive from a man aged 25 to 45 with multiple sclerosis.

V gene TRBV9 combines with J gene TRBJ1-3; D remains ambiguous. Germline CDR1 is SGDLS and CDR2 is YYNGEE. V shed 0 bases and J shed 4 bases, with 11 bases lying between them. The CDR3 contains 15 residues. This CDR3 is CASSVGVPAGNTIYF. CDR3 DNA sequence: TGTGCCAGCAGCGTAGGGGTTCCAGCCGGAAACACCATATATTTT.

The CDR3 DNA reads TGTGCCAGCAGTGATCCCAGAGGGACTAATGAAAAACTGTTTTTT. The encoded protein is CASSDPRGTNEKLFF. The chain recombines TRBV2 with TRBJ1-4; D unresolved. This CDR3 comprises 15 residues. The V and J ends lost 3 bases and 2 bases respectively, with 10 bases between them. Germline-derived CDR1 and CDR2 are SNHLY and FYNNEI.

This clone was found once. The chain uses TRBV6-5 and TRBJ1-2; D might be TRBD1 (5 bases). V lost 2 bases, J lost 3 bases, and 13 bases lay in between. Germline lookup yields CDR1 MNHEY and CDR2 SVGAGI. The CDR3 totals 15 residues. The CDR3 here is CASSYRRRGHYGYTF. As DNA, the CDR3 is TGTGCCAGCAGTTACCGACGGAGGGGCCACTATGGCTACACCTTC.

This chain connects TRBV5-1 to TRBJ2-5; the match to TRBD1 covers 9 bases. Germline lookup yields CDR1 SGHRS and CDR2 YFSETQ. J lost 5 bases, V lost 4 bases, and 15 bases had no gene match. The CDR3 loop spans 17 amino acids. As DNA, the CDR3 is TGCGCCAGCAGCGCCTGGACCCGGGACAGGGTACGGGAGACCCAGTACTTC. Its translation: CASSAWTRDRVRETQYF. The full variable domain, completed using reference TRBV5-1 and TRBJ2-5, is KAGVTQTPRYLIKTRGQQVTLSCSPISGHRSVSWYQQTPGQGLQFLFEYFSETQRNKGNFPGRFSGRQFSNSRSEMNVSTLELGDSALYLCASSAWTRDRVRETQYFGPGTRLLVL.

The chain has TRBV15 and TRBJ2-5; a weak D match, TRBD1 (5 bases). Germline-derived CDR1 and CDR2 are LNHNV and YYDKDF (reference sequence). The V and J ends lost 2 bases and 5 bases respectively, with 12 bases between them. The CDR3 sequence is 14 residues long. The CDR3 loop reads CATSRQGGFETQYF. The CDR3 coding sequence is TGTGCCACCAGCAGACAGGGTGGTTTTGAGACCCAGTACTTC.

V usage is TRBV12-5 and J usage is TRBJ1-5; TRBD1 matches 10 bases. The CDR3 sequence is 14 residues long. Germline V gives CDR1 LGHNT, CDR2 FRNRAP. After removal of 6 bases from V and 7 bases from J, the junction contained 6 bases not matched to a gene. The chain's CDR3 is CASGTGTGVQPQHF. CDR3 nucleotide sequence: TGTGCTAGTGGAACCGGGACAGGGGTACAGCCCCAGCATTTT. The variable domain in full, with the rest retrieved from reference TRBV12-5 and TRBJ1-5, is DARVTQTPRHKVTEMGQEVTMRCQPILGHNTVFWYRQTMMQGLELLAYFRNRAPLDDSGMPKDRFSAEMPDATLATLKIQPSEPRDSAVYFCASGTGTGVQPQHFGDGTRLSIL.

The chain has TRBV5-1 and TRBJ2-1; 14 bases map to TRBD2. This CDR3 spans 17 amino acids. J gave up 4 bases and V 2 bases, and 5 bases lay outside the gene matches. Germline-derived CDR1 and CDR2 are SGHRS and YFSETQ. The CDR3 region has the DNA TGCGCCAGCAGCTTCCGACTAGCGGGAGGGCCATACAATGAGCAGTTCTTC. Protein product: CASSFRLAGGPYNEQFF.

The J gene is TRBJ1-2, the V gene TRBV18; maybe TRBD1 (5 bases). The CDR3 length is 15 residues. Trimming took 2 bases from V and 6 from J, leaving 16 bases between them. From germline, CDR1 is KGHSH and CDR2 LQKENI. As DNA, the CDR3 is TGTGCCAGCTCACCAGGGGGAGGCAGGATGGATGGCTACACCTTC. Translated: CASSPGGGRMDGYTF.